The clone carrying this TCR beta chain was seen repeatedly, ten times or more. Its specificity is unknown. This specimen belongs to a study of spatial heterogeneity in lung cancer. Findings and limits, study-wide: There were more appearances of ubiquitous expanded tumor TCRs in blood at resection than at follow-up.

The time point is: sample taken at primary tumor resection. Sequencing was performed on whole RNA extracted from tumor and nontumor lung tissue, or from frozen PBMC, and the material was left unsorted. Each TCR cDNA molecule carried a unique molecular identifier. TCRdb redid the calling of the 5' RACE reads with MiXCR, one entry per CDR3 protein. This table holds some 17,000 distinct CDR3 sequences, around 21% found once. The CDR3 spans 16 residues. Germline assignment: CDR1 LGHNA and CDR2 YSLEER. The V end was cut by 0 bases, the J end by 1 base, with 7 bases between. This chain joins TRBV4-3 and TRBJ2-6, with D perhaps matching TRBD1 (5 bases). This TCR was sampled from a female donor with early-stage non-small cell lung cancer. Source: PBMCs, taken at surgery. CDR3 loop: CASSQDQGSGANVLTF. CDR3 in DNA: TGCGCCAGCAGCCAAGATCAGGGATCTGGGGCCAACGTCCTGACTTTC.